This T cell receptor (beta chain) is from a study of T-cell reconstitution after alpha-beta-depleted transplantation in children. The CDR3 is 12 residues long. Trimming shortened V by 5 bases and J by 5 bases, and 7 bases separated the two germline ends. Germline CDR1 and CDR2: SGHTA and FQGNSA. Researchers prepared the TCRbeta library using unique molecular identifiers, the study reports. TCRdb analysed the PCR reads with MiXCR anew, one entry per CDR3 protein. The sample consists of about 500,000 distinct CDR3 sequences, 32% of them appearing once. The receptor was derived from a human donor who donated a stem cell graft to a child with aplastic anemia. The sample in question was PBMCs from the stem cell graft donor, obtained from the stem cell graft. The chain has TRBV7-2 and TRBJ2-1; TRBD1 might be the D (6 bases). The CDR3 bases are TGTGCCAGCAGCCACAGGGACAATGAGCAGTTCTTC. It codes for CASSHRDNEQFF.